This TCR beta chain was profiled in a study of post-analysis software for immune sequencing data. In its sample, this clonotype was seen a few times. cDNA libraries for TCR beta contained unique molecular identifiers. TCRdb reprocessed the PCR reads via MiXCR and lists one record per CDR3 protein. In the table there are roughly 160,000 distinct CDR3 sequences, roughly 35% of which are singletons. The CDR3 loop spans 19 amino acids. The germline V gene has CDR1 DFQATT and CDR2 SNEGSKA (reference sequence). Trimming took 0 bases from V and 2 from J; bases not matched to a gene: 16. Sequencing used blood, obtained after autologous hematopoietic stem cell transplantation. This sequence was found in a girl aged 10-17 years with multiple sclerosis. The chain uses TRBV20-1 and TRBJ2-3; 8 nucleotides line up with TRBD1. CDR3 sequence: CSARDDGQGRYPSTDTQYF. The CDR3 DNA reads as TGCAGTGCTAGAGATGATGGACAGGGCCGTTATCCGTCCACAGATACGCAGTATTTT.